This T cell receptor beta chain was captured by sequencing in a study of neurological immune-mediated disorders. TCRdb analysed the 5' RACE reads with MiXCR anew, one entry per CDR3 protein. The sample records more than 30,000 distinct CDR3 sequences, more than 4% being singletons. This clonotype was seen ten or more times. The CDR3 is made up of 13 amino acids. V was pared by 0 bases and J by 7 bases, with 7 bases between. CDR1 is MNHEY, CDR2 SVGAGI, per germline. There were some 900,000 CD4+ or CD8+ T cells used in the sorted libraries. The source material was CD4+ T cells from blood. This chain joins TRBV6-5 and TRBJ2-1, with D unresolved. The clonotype originates from a woman between 40 and 50 years old in good health. CDR3 in DNA: TGTGCCAGCAGTTACTCTGCCAGTAATGAGCAGTTCTTC. Protein sequence: CASSYSASNEQFF.